These 18 T cell receptor beta chains were all obtained from the same sample, sequenced in a study of T cell responses to AZD1222 COVID-19 vaccine. Assay: immunoSEQ multiplex PCR; the TCRdb copy retains only in-frame clones and omits some. The sample holds over 120,000 clones; 80% to 95% are singletons and the top ten take roughly 5%. The sample was peripheral blood, taken on day 0 of AZD1222 vaccination. These receptors all come from an adult in good health.

The rearrangement links TRBV28 to TRBJ1-2, with a tentative D call TRBD1 (6 bases). Germline CDR1 and CDR2: MDHEN and SYDVKM. The CDR3 consists of 16 residues. The germline V and J ends were trimmed by 10 bases and 4 bases, with 25 bases remaining between them. CDR3 residues: CAILAGPGAVSYGYTF. Here the CDR3 DNA reads TGTGCCATCCTAGCGGGGCCAGGGGCGGTTTCCTATGGCTACACCTTC.

The CDR3 reads CASSLGPESEQYF. Here the CDR3 DNA reads TGTGCCAGCAGCTTAGGGCCAGAAAGCGAGCAGTACTTC. This chain connects TRBV11-2 to TRBJ2-7, with D unclear. This CDR3 is 13 amino acids long. In germline, CDR1 is SGHAT, CDR2 FQNNGV. The V gene lost 1 base and the J gene lost 6 bases, with 10 bases spanning the gap.

This clone was detected only a few times. The chain carries TRBV6-5 and TRBJ1-2; TRBD1 aligns across 10 bases. The J segment lost 4 bases and the V segment lost 6 bases, leaving 5 bases of the junction unmatched. The CDR3 is 14 amino acids. The V gene's germline CDR1 is MNHEY and CDR2 SVGAGI. The DNA of the CDR3 is TGTGCCAGCAGCAGGGACAGGGGTTCCTATGGCTACACCTTC. Its protein is CASSRDRGSYGYTF.

V gene TRBV11-3 combines with J gene TRBJ1-2; TRBD1 might be the D (6 bases). The length of the CDR3 is 11 residues. CDR1 and CDR2 (germline): SGHNT, YENEEA. The V end was cut by 2 bases, the J end by 13 bases, with 11 bases between. DNA of the CDR3: TGTGCCAGCAGCTTACCCGACAGGCTCACCTTC. It specifies CASSLPDRLTF.

V is TRBV6-6 and J is TRBJ2-7, with no clear D. The germline gives CDR1 MNHNY, CDR2 SVGAGI (reference sequence). Trimming took off 8 bases at V and 3 bases at J, with 20 bases between the two ends. This CDR3 contains 15 residues. The CDR3 loop is CASQSRTVSNYEQYF. CDR3 nucleotide sequence: TGTGCCAGCCAATCAAGGACGGTGTCCAACTACGAGCAGTACTTC.

The chain joins TRBV19 to TRBJ1-5; D may be TRBD1 (6 bases). The CDR3 extends over 15 amino acids. The germline CDR1 and CDR2 sequences are LNHDA and SQIVND (reference sequence). Trimming stripped 3 bases from V and 4 bases from J, with 13 bases between. Written as DNA, the CDR3 is TGTGCCAGTAGTATCGAGGGACACCGAAATCAGCCCCAGCATTTT. This encodes CASSIEGHRNQPQHF.

The genes are TRBV21-1 and TRBJ2-7; the table's D call of TRBD1 was not tested on the DNA. TRBV21-1 is recorded as a pseudogene. The CDR3 has 15 residues. CDR3 protein: CASSQQGWSSYEQYF. The CDR3 nucleotides read TGTGCCAGCAGCCAGCAGGGTTGGAGCTCCTACGAGCAGTACTTC.

This clone was detected once. The chain is built from TRBV19 and TRBJ1-1, with D maybe TRBD1 (6 bases). Trimming pared 0 bases from V and 3 bases from J, leaving 11 bases between. The CDR3 is 15 residues long. Germline values: CDR1 LNHDA, CDR2 SQIVND (reference sequence). CDR3 sequence reads: CASSIDQGQDTEAFF. The CDR3, as DNA: TGTGCCAGTAGTATAGACCAGGGGCAGGACACTGAAGCTTTCTTT.

This chain joins TRBV5-1 and TRBJ1-1, with a possible D match to TRBD1 (5 bases). The germline V gene encodes CDR1 SGHRS and CDR2 YFSETQ. The CDR3 length is 14 residues. V lost 4 bases, J lost 2 bases, and 12 bases lay in between. The CDR3 loop is CASSLVGDNTEAFF. CDR3 nucleotides: TGCGCCAGCAGCCTCGTAGGGGATAACACTGAAGCTTTCTTT.

The chain employs TRBV7-9 and TRBJ1-4, with TRBD1 matching over 7 bases. The junction had 14 bases not matched to a gene; V was cut back by 5 bases and J by 5 bases. This CDR3 spans 17 amino acids. The germline V gene has CDR1 SEHNR and CDR2 FQNEAQ (reference sequence). The CDR3 reads CASSPHWPGQSNEKLFF. The CDR3 nucleotides read TGTGCCAGCAGCCCCCATTGGCCGGGACAGTCGAATGAAAAACTGTTTTTT.

The chain combines TRBV12-3 or TRBV12-4 with TRBJ1-2; no definite D call. Trimming took off 1 base at V and 3 bases at J, with 0 bases between the two ends. The CDR3 is made up of 11 amino acids. The CDR3 sequence: CASSLDYGYTF. The CDR3 coding sequence is TGTGCCAGCAGTTTAGACTATGGCTACACCTTC.

V is TRBV29-1 and J is TRBJ2-7; D gene unclear. CDR3 length: 13 amino acids. Germline V lookup: CDR1 SQVTM, CDR2 ANQGSEA. Trimming removed 2 bases from V and 0 bases from J, with 8 bases in between. CDR3 sequence reads: CSVELHSSYEQYF. The CDR3 DNA sequence: TGCAGCGTTGAACTTCACAGCTCCTACGAGCAGTACTTC.

V gene TRBV5-1 combines with J gene TRBJ1-6; 11 positions agree with TRBD1. Germline V gives CDR1 SGHRS, CDR2 YFSETQ. CDR3 length: 17 amino acids. With V trimmed by 4 bases and J by 7 bases, 10 bases remained unmatched. CDR3 sequence (DNA): TGCGCCAGCAGCACTATTTCCGGGACAGGGGGGAATTCACCCCTCCACTTT. Translating it yields CASSTISGTGGNSPLHF.

V usage is TRBV7-8 and J usage is TRBJ1-6; the D is unclear. The CDR3 contains 12 residues. CDR1 and CDR2 (germline): SGHVS, FQNEAQ. V lost 3 bases and J lost 13, with 10 bases in between. The CDR3 DNA follows: TGTGCCAGCAGCTTCCAGACTGGGCCCCTCCACTTT. It encodes CASSFQTGPLHF.

The genes are TRBV7-2 and TRBJ2-3, with D possibly being TRBD1 (6 bases). The germline V and J ends were trimmed by 5 bases and 0 bases, with 12 bases remaining between them. The CDR3 has 15 residues. The germline CDR1 and CDR2 sequences are SGHTA and FQGNSA. In nucleotides, the CDR3 is TGTGCCAGCAGCCCGGGACATTTTAGCACAGATACGCAGTATTTT. Protein sequence: CASSPGHFSTDTQYF.

J is TRBJ1-1 and V is TRBV3-1 (or the pseudogene TRBV3-2); TRBD1 agrees at 8 bases. The CDR3 runs 16 residues. Per germline, CDR1 LGHDT and CDR2 YNNKEL (reference sequence). The V segment lost 4 bases and the J segment 2 bases; nucleotides outside the gene matches: 9. The CDR3 DNA reads TGTGCCAGCAGCCCATCCGGTACAGGGGGTAACACTGAAGCTTTCTTT. Protein: CASSPSGTGGNTEAFF.

The rearrangement joins TRBV5-3 to TRBJ2-7; D gene unclear. TRBV5-3 is treated as an ORF (open reading frame) with a function not yet certain. The CDR3 covers 17 residues. The germline V and J ends were trimmed by 0 bases and 0 bases, with 16 bases remaining between them. For the CDR3, the DNA is TGTGCCAGAAGCTTGGCCATAGCAAATCCAAGCTCCTACGAGCAGTACTTC. Its protein product is CARSLAIANPSSYEQYF.

The chain recombines TRBV19 with TRBJ1-1, with 9 nucleotides matching TRBD1. The CDR3 sequence is 14 residues long. Losses at the gene ends were 4 bases for V and 9 bases for J; bases not matched to a gene: 9. Germline V gene lookup returns CDR1 LNHDA and CDR2 SQIVND (reference sequence). The CDR3 DNA is TGTGCCAGTAGTACAAACCGGGACAGGGAACAAGCTTTCTTT. It specifies CASSTNRDREQAFF.